This TCR beta chain was found in a study of blood T cells in healthy people across ages. Using a J-beta primer mix together with a sample-barcoded 5' primer, a second PCR was run for roughly 6 to 12 cycles. TCRdb redid the calling of the 5' RACE reads with MiXCR, one entry per CDR3 protein. The sample contains under 2 million distinct CDR3 sequences, about 31% of which appear only once. On this clonotype itself: As yet, its antigen is unknown.

Donors were systemically healthy Caucasian individuals from Russia aged roughly 6 to 100 years. The authors drew approximately 9 milliliters of peripheral blood from each donor. Study results and caveats: Whereas aged donors had fewer naive CD4+ cells, long-lived donors had more of them and higher diversity. Unsorted PBMCs ruled out conclusive naive versus antigen-experienced comparison.

Sequenced material: blood. The clonotype comes from a woman in her twenties or thirties in good health.

In DNA form, the CDR3 reads TGCGCCAGCAGCTTCGAAGCGGGAGTTGGGGAGACCCAGTACTTC. It codes for CASSFEAGVGETQYF. The rearrangement links TRBV5-1 to TRBJ2-5, with 8 positions matching TRBD2. J lost 5 bases, V lost 2 bases, and 8 bases had no gene match. Germline V gene data show CDR1 as SGHRS and CDR2 as YFSETQ. CDR3 length: 15 residues.